Below, 7 T cell receptor beta chains from the same sample are listed, as sequenced in a study of beta chain features in type 1 diabetes. All of the isolated RNA was reverse transcribed, so expressed TCRB transcripts were sequenced. The assay was immunoSEQ multiplex PCR, and TCRdb's table has in-frame clones only and misses some. The top ten clones hold 6.7% of a sample with about 320,000 clones, 14% of them seen once. Sequencing was done on a sample of central memory CD4+ T cells from blood. The receptor set was obtained from a man aged 25-45 years in good health.

In its sample, this clone was seen a few times. The CDR3: CASTYNEQFF. For the CDR3, the DNA is TGTGCCAGCACATACAATGAGCAGTTCTTC. The chain links TRBV6-4 to TRBJ2-1; D unclear. The germline V gene encodes CDR1 MRHNA and CDR2 SNTAGT. The CDR3 runs 10 residues. V was shortened by 7 bases and J by 4 bases, with 2 bases between the two germline ends.

The rearrangement links TRBV11-2 to TRBJ2-7; no clear D. Germline-derived CDR1 and CDR2 are SGHAT and FQNNGV. Trimming left V 0 bases short and J 3 bases short, with 12 bases between. The CDR3 is 15 amino acids. DNA for the CDR3: TGTGCCAGCAGCTTAGAGGAGTGGAGCCGCTACGAGCAGTACTTC. Its protein is CASSLEEWSRYEQYF.

This clone was observed a handful of times. This chain uses TRBV5-4 with TRBJ2-5; TRBD2 matches 11 bases. V shed 7 bases and J 5 bases; nucleotides not matched to a gene: 13. CDR1 and CDR2 (germline): SGHNT, YYREEE (reference sequence). This CDR3 has 16 residues. The CDR3 DNA follows: TGTGCCAGCCACCTACTAGCGGGGGAAGGGGGCGAGACCCAGTACTTC. Encoded protein: CASHLLAGEGGETQYF.

This clone was detected only a few times. J is TRBJ2-7 and V is TRBV6-1; possible D gene TRBD2, 6 bases. Trimming removed 8 bases at V and 0 bases at J, with 17 bases between. The CDR3 totals 15 residues. In germline, CDR1 is MNHNS, CDR2 SASEGT. In nucleotides, the CDR3 is TGTGCCAGCGGGGGGTCGCAGCCGAGCTCCTACGAGCAGTACGTC. It yields the protein CASGGSQPSSYEQYV.

This chain joins TRBV6-6 and TRBJ1-1; D not certain. Germline-derived CDR1 and CDR2 are MNHNY and SVGAGI (reference sequence). The CDR3 totals 13 residues. V was trimmed by 6 bases and J by 1 base, leaving 9 bases between them. The CDR3 spells CASSIRTNTEAFF. The CDR3 DNA reads as TGTGCCAGCAGCATCCGAACGAACACTGAAGCTTTCTTT.

This chain joins TRBV27 and TRBJ1-2; 7 nucleotides align to TRBD1. The trim removed 7 bases at V and 6 bases at J, leaving 8 bases unmatched. Per germline, CDR1 MNHEY and CDR2 SMNVEV (reference sequence). The CDR3 consists of 13 residues. The CDR3 bases are TGTGCCAGCACCCGTCAGGGGGAACATGGCTACACCTTC. Protein product: CASTRQGEHGYTF.

The V gene is TRBV11-3, the J gene TRBJ2-3, with TRBD2 identical over 7 bases. The CDR3 loop spans 13 amino acids. V dropped 4 bases and J dropped 6; count of bases not matched to a gene: 4. Germline loops: CDR1 SGHNT, CDR2 YENEEA. The CDR3 DNA reads TGTGCCAGCAGCTCCAGACTAGCTGATACGCAGTATTTT. It specifies CASSSRLADTQYF. Full variable domain (missing parts from reference TRBV11-3 and TRBJ2-3): EAGVVQSPRYKIIEKKQPVAFWCNPISGHNTLYWYLQNLGQGPELLIRYENEEAVDDSQLPKDRFSAERLKGVDSTLKIQPAELGDSAVYLCASSSRLADTQYFGPGTRLTVL.